A single sample gave rise to the 2 T cell receptor beta chains below, sequenced in a study of response to subunit inactivated influenza vaccine. TCRdb re-analysed the RT-PCR reads in MiXCR, keeping a single row per CDR3 protein. The table shows 500,000 to 650,000 distinct CDR3 sequences, with 7.6% occurring only once. Sequenced here: PBMCs from blood, sampled roughly 24 months after vaccination. The receptors come from a man aged 50 to 69 who received an inactivated influenza vaccine.

V usage is TRBV29-1 and J usage is TRBJ1-5; D may be TRBD1 (5 bases). Germline CDR1 is SQVTM and CDR2 is ANQGSEA. The V end lost 6 bases, the J end lost 3 bases, and 9 bases lay between the germline ends. The CDR3 runs to 12 residues. The CDR3 loop is CSVMGHNQPQHF. In nucleotides, the CDR3 is TGCAGCGTCATGGGGCACAATCAGCCCCAGCATTTT.

The sample holds many counts of this clonotype. The V gene is TRBV7-9, the J gene TRBJ2-7; D is possibly TRBD1 (6 bases). V was cut by 4 bases and J by 1 base, with 11 bases left in between. CDR1 and CDR2 (germline): SEHNR, FQNEAQ (reference sequence). The CDR3 extends over 14 amino acids. The CDR3 DNA reads TGTGCCAGCAGCTCTGGACAGTCTTCCTACGAGCAGTACTTC. This codes for CASSSGQSSYEQYF.